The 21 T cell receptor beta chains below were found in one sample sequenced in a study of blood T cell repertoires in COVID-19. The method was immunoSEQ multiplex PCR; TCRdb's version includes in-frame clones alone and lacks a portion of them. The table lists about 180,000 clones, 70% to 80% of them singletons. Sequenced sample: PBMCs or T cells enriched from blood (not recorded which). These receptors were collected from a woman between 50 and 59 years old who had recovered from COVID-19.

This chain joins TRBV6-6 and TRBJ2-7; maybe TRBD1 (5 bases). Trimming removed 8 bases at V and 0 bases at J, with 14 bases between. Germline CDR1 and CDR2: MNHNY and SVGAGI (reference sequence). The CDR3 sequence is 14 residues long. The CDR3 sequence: CASHDSSFSYEQYF. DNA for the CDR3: TGTGCCAGCCACGACAGTTCGTTCTCCTACGAGCAGTACTTC.

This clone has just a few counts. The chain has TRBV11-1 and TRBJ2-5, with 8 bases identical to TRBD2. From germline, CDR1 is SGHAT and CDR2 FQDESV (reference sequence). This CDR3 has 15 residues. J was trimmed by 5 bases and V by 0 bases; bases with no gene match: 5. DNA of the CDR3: TGTGCCAGCAGCTTAGCAACTAGCGGTTCCGAGACCCAGTACTTC. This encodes CASSLATSGSETQYF.

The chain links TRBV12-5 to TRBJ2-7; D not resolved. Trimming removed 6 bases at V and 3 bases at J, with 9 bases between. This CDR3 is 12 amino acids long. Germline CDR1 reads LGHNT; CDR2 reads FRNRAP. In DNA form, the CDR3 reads TGTGCTAGTGGCCCAGGTATCTACGAGCAGTACTTC. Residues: CASGPGIYEQYF.

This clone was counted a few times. This chain's CDR3 is CAWSRGSYGYTF. The DNA of the CDR3 is TGTGCCTGGAGCCGGGGGTCCTATGGCTACACCTTC. The V and J genes are TRBV30 and TRBJ1-2, with TRBD1 as a possible D gene (5 bases). Per germline, CDR1 GTSNPN and CDR2 SVGIG (reference sequence). V shed 3 bases and J shed 4 bases, with 9 bases lying between them. The CDR3 consists of 12 residues.

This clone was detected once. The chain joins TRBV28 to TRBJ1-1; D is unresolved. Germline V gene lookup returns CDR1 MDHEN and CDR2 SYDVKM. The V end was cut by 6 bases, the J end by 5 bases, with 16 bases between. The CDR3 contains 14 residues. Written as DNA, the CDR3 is TGTGCCAGCAGCCTACCCGGGGAGGGTACTGAAGCTTTCTTT. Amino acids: CASSLPGEGTEAFF. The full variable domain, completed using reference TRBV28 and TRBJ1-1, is DVKVTQSSRYLVKRTGEKVFLECVQDMDHENMFWYRQDPGLGLRLIYFSYDVKMKEKGDIPEGYSVSREKKERFSLILESASTNQTSMYLCASSLPGEGTEAFFGQGTRLTVV.

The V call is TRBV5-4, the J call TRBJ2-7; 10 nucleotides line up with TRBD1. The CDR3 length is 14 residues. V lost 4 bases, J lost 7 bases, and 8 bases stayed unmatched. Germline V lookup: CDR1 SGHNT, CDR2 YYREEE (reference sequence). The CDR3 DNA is TGTGCCAGCAGCGCCCGACAGGGGGCGGAGGAGCAGTACTTC. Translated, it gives CASSARQGAEEQYF.

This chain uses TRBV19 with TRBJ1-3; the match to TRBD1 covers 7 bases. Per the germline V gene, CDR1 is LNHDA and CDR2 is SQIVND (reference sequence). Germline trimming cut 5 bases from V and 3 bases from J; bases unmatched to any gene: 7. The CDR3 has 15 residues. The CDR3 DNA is TGTGCCAGTAGTGTCGCAGGGGGAGTTGGAAACACCATATATTTT. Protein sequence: CASSVAGGVGNTIYF.

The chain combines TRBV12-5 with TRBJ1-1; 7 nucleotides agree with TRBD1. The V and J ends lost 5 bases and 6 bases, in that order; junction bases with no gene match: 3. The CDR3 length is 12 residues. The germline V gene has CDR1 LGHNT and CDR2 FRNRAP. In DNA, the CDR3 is TGTGCTAGTGGTCTAGGGGGCCCTGAAGCTTTCTTT. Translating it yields CASGLGGPEAFF. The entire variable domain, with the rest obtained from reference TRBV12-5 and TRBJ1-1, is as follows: DARVTQTPRHKVTEMGQEVTMRCQPILGHNTVFWYRQTMMQGLELLAYFRNRAPLDDSGMPKDRFSAEMPDATLATLKIQPSEPRDSAVYFCASGLGGPEAFFGQGTRLTVV.

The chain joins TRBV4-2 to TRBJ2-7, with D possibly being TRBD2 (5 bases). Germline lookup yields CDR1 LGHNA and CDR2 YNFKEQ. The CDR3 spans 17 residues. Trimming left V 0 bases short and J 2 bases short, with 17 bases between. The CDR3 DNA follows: TGTGCCAGCAGCCAAGATTACTTAGCGAAAAGGGCCTACGAGCAGTACTTC. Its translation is CASSQDYLAKRAYEQYF.

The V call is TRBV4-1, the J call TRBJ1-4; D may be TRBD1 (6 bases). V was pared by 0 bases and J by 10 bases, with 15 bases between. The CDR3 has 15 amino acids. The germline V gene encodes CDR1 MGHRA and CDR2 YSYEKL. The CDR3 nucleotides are TGCGCCAGCAGCCAAGATTCTCAGGGGCGGGTAAAACTGTTTTTT. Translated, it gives CASSQDSQGRVKLFF.

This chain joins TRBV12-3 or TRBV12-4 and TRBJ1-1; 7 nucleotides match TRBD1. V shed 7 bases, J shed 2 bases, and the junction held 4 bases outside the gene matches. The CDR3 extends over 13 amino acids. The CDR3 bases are TGTGCCAGCACCAACAGGGGAAACACTGAAGCTTTCTTT. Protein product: CASTNRGNTEAFF.

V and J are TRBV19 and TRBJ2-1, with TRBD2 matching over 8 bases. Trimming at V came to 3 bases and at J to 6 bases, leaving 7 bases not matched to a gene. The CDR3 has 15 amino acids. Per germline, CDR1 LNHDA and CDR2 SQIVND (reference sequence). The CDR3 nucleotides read TGTGCCAGTAGTATTGGCGGGAGGCGCGGCAATGAGCAGTTCTTC. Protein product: CASSIGGRRGNEQFF.

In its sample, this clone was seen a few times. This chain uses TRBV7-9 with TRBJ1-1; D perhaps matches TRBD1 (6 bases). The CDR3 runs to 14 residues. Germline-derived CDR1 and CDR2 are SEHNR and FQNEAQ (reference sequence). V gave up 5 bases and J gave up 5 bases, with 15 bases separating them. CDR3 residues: CASSPGTRGTEAFF. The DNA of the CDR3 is TGTGCCAGCAGCCCCGGGACAAGGGGGACTGAAGCTTTCTTT.

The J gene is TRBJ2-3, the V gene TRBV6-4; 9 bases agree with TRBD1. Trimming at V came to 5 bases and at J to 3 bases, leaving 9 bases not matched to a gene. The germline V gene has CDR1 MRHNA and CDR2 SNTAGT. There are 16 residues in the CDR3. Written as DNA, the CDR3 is TGTGCCAGCAGTTATAAGCCGGGACAGGGAACAGATACGCAGTATTTT. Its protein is CASSYKPGQGTDTQYF.

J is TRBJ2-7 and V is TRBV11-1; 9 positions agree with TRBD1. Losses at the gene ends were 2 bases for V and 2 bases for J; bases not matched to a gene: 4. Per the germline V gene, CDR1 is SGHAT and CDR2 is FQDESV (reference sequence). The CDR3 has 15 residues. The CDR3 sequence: CASSLTGGLPYEQYF. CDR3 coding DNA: TGTGCCAGCAGCTTAACAGGGGGCCTACCCTACGAGCAGTACTTC. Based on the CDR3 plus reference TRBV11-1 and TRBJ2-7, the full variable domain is EAEVAQSPRYKITEKSQAVAFWCDPISGHATLYWYRQILGQGPELLVQFQDESVVDDSQLPKDRFSAERLKGVDSTLKIQPAELGDSAMYLCASSLTGGLPYEQYFGPGTRLTVT.

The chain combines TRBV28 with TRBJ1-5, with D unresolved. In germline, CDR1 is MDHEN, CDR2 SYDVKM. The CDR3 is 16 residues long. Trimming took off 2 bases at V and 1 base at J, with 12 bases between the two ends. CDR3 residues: CASSLTSGGSNQPQHF. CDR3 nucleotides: TGTGCCAGCAGTTTAACTTCTGGCGGAAGCAATCAGCCCCAGCATTTT.

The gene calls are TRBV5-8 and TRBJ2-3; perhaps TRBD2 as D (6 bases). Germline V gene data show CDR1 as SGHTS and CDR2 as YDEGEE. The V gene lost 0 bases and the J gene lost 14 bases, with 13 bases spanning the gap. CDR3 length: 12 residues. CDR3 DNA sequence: TGTGCCAGCAGCTTGGTGGAGGGGCTAGGGTATTTT. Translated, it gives CASSLVEGLGYF.

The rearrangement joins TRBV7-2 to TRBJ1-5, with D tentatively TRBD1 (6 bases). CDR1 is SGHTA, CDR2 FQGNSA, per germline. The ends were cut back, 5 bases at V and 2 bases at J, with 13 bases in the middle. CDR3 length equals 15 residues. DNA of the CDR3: TGTGCCAGCAGCCTCCAATCAGGGGGCAATCAGCCCCAGCATTTT. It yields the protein CASSLQSGGNQPQHF.

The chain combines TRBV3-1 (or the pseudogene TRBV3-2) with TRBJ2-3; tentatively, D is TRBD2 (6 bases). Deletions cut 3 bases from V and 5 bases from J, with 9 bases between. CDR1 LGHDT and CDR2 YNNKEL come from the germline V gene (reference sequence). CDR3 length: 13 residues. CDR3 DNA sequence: TGTGCCAGCAGCCACACCGGGGGAGATACGCAGTATTTT. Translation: CASSHTGGDTQYF.

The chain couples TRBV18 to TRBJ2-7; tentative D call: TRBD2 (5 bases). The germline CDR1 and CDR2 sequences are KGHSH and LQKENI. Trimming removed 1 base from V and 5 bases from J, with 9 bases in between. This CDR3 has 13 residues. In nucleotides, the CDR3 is TGTGCCAGCTCACCACGCCAGAGGGACGAGCAGTACTTC. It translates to CASSPRQRDEQYF.

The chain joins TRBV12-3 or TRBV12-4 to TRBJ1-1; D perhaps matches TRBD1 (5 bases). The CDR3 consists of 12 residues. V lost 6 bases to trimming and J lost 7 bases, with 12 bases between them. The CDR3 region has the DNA TGTGCCAGCAGCTGGGGGGAGGGTGAAGCTTTCTTT. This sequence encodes CASSWGEGEAFF.